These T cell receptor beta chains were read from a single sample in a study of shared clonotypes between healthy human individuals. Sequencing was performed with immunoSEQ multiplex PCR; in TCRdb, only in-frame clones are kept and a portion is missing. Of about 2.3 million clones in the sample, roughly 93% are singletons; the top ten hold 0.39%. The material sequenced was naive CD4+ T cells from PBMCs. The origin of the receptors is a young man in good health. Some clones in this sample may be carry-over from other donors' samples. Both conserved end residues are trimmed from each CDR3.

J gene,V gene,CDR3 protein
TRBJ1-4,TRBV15,ATSRGTGMNEKLF
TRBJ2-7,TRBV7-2,ASSLVGGSNYEQY
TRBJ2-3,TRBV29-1,SVAGRTDTQY
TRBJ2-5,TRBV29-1,SVGTSGRARETQY
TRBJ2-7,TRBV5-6,ASSRGGLTYEQY
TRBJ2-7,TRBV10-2,ASRTSGSGYEQY
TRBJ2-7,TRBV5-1,ASNSGRTPNEQY
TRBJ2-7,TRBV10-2,ASLSRSYEQY
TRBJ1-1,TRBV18,ASSPVPNTEAF
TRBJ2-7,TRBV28,ASSLAGFYEQY
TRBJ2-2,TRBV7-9,ASSLLSGAGTGELF